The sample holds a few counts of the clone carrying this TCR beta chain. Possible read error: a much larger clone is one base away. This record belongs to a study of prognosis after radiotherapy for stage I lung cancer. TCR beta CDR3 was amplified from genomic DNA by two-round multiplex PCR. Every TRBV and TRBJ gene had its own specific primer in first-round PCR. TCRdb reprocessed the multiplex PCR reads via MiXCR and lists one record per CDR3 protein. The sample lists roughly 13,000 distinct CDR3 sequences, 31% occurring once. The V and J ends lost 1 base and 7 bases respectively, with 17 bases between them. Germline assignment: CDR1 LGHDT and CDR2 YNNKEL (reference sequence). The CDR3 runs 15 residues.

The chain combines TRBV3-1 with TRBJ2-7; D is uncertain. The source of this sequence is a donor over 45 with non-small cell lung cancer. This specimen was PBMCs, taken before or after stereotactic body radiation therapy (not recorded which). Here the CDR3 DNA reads TGTGCCAGCAGCCAAGCCCGGAGCTCCTACAATGAGCAGTACTTC. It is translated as CASSQARSSYNEQYF.